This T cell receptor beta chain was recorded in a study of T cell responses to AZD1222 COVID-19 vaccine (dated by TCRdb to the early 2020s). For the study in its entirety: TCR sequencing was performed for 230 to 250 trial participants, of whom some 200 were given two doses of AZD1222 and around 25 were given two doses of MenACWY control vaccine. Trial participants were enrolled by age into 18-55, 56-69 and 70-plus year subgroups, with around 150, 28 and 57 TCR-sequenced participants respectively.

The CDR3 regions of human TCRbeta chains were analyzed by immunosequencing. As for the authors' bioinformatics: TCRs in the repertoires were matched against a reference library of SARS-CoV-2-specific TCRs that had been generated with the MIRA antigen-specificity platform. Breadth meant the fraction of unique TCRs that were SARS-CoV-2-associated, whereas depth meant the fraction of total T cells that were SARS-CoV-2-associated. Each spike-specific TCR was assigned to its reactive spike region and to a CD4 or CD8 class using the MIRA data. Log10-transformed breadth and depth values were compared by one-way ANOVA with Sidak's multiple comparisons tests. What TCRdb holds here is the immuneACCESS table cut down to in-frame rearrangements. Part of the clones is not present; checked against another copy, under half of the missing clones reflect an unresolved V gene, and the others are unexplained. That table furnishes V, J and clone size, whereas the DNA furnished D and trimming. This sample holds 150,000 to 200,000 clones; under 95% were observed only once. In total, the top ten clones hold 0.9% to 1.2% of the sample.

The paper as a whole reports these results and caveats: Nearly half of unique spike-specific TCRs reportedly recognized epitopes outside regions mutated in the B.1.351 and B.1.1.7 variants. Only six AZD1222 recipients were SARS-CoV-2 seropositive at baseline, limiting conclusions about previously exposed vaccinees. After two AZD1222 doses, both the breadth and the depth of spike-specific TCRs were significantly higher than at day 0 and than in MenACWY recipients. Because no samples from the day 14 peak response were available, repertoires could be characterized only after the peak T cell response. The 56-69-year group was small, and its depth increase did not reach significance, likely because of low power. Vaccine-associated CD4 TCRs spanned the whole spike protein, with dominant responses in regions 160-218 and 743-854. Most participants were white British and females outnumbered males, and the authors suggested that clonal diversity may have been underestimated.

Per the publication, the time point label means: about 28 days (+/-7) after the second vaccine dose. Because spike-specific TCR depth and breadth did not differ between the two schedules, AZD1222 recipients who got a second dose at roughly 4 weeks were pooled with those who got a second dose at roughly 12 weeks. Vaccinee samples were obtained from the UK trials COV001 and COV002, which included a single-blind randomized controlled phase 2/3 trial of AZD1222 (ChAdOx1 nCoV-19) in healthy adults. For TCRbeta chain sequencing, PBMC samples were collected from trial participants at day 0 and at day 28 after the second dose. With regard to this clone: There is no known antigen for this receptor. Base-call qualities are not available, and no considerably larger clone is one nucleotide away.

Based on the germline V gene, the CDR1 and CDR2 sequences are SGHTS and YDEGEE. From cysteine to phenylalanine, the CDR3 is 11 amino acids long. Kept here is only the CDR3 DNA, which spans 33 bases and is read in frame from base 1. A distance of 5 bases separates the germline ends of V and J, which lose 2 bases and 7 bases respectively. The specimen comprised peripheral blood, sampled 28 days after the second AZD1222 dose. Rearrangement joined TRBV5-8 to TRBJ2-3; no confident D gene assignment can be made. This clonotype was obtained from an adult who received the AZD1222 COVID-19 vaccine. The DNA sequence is TGTGCCAGCAGCTTCGGAAATACGCAGTATTTT. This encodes CASSFGNTQYF.